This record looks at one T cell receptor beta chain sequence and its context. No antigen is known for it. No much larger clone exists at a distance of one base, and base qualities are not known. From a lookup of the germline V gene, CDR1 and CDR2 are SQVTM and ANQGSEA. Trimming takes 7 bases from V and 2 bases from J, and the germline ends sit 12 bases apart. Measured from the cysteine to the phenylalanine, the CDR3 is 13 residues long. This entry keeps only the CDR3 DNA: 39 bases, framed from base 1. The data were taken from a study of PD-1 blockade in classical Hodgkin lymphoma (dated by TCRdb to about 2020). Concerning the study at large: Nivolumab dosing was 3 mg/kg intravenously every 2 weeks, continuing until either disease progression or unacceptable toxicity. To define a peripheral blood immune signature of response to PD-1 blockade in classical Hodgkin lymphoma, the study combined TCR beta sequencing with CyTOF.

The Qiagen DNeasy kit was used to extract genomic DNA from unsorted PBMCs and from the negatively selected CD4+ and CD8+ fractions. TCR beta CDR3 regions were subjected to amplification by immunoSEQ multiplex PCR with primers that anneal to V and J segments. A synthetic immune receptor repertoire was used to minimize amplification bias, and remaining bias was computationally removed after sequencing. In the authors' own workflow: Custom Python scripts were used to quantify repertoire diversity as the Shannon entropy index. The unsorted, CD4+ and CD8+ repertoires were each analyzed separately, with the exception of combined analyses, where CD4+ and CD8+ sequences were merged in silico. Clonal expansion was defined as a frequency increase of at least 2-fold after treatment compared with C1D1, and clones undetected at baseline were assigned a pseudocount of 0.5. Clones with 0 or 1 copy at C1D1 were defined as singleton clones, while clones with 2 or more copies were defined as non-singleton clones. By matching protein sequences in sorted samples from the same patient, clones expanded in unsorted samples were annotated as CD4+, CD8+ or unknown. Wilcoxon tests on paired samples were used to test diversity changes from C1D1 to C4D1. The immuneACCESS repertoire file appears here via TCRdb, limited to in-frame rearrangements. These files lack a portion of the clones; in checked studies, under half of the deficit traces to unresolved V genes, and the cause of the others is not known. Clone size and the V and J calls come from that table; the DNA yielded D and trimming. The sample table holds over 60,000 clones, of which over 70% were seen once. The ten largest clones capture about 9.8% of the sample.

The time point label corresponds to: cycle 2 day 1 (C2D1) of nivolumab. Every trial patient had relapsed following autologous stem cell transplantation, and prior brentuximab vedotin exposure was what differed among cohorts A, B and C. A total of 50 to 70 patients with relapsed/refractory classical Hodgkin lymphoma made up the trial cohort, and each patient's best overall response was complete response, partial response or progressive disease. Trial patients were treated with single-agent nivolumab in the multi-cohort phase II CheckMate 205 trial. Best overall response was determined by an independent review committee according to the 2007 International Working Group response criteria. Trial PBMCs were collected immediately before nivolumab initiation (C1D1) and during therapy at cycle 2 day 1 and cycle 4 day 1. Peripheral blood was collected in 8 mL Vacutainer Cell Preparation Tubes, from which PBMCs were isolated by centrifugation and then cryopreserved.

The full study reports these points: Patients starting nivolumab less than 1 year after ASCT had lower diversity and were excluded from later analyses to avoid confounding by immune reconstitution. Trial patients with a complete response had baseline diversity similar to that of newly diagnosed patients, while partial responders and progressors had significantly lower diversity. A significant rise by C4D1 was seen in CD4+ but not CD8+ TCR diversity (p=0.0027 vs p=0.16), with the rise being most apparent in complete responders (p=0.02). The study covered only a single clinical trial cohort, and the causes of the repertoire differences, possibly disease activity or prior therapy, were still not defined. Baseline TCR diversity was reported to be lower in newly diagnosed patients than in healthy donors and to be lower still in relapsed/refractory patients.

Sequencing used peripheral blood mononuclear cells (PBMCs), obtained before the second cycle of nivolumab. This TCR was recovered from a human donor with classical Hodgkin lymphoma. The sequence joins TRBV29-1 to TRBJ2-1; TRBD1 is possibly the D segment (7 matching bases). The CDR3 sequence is CSGGDRTYNEQFF. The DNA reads TGCAGCGGGGGGGACAGAACCTACAATGAGCAGTTCTTC.